This passage covers 30 T cell receptor beta chains from one sample sequenced in a study of T cells in Graves' hyperthyroidism and ophthalmopathy. Amplification targeted TCR beta CDR3 regions from RNA transcripts. In the first-round RT-PCR of the TCR CDR3, the HTBI primer set was used. From the multiplex PCR reads, TCRdb called clonotypes with MiXCR, one entry per CDR3 protein. The sample records around 350,000 distinct CDR3 sequences, about 17% being singletons. Sample: blood. The receptors originated from a woman aged 30 to 39 with Graves' hyperthyroidism that later progressed to Graves' ophthalmopathy.

This clonotype came up many times. The CDR3 sequence is CASSERTGNYEQYF. The DNA for the CDR3 is TGTGCCAGCAGTGAAAGGACAGGGAACTACGAGCAGTACTTC. The J gene is TRBJ2-7, the V gene TRBV2; 8 bases map to TRBD1. Germline loops: CDR1 SNHLY, CDR2 FYNNEI. CDR3 length: 14 amino acids. With V trimmed by 2 bases and J by 3 bases, 3 bases remained unmatched.

This clonotype was observed a handful of times. The chain is built from TRBV4-1 and TRBJ1-2, with unresolved D. Germline V lookup: CDR1 MGHRA, CDR2 YSYEKL. The CDR3 contains 15 residues. Trimming pared 2 bases from V and 5 bases from J, leaving 15 bases between. CDR3 DNA sequence: TGCGCCAGCAGCCAAAGGCCCCACGAGACATATGGCTACACCTTC. The encoded protein is CASSQRPHETYGYTF.

A remark on this clonotype: A single base separates this from a much larger clone, so it may be a read error. The V call is TRBV27, the J call TRBJ2-7, with D tentatively TRBD2 (5 bases). Germline values: CDR1 MNHEY, CDR2 SMNVEV (reference sequence). Trimming removed 9 bases at V and 4 bases at J, with 22 bases between. CDR3 size: 15 residues. DNA for the CDR3: TGTGCCAGTGCGTCCTTTGTGGGAGTTTTGTACGAGCAGTACTTC. Translated, it gives CASASFVGVLYEQYF.

This clonotype appeared many times. V and J are TRBV24-1 and TRBJ2-3, with TRBD1 matching over 10 bases. Trimming at V came to 5 bases and at J to 6 bases, leaving 10 bases not matched to a gene. The CDR3 sequence is 16 residues long. Germline CDR1 reads KGHDR; CDR2 reads SFDVKD. The CDR3 protein is CATSVISGQGEDTQYF. CDR3 DNA sequence: TGTGCCACCAGTGTGATTTCCGGACAGGGGGAGGATACGCAGTATTTT.

This rearrangement joins TRBV20-1 to TRBJ2-7; the D gene could be TRBD1 or TRBD2 (6 bases each). Germline V gives CDR1 DFQATT, CDR2 SNEGSKA (reference sequence). This CDR3 is 14 amino acids long. V gave up 3 bases and J gave up 5 bases, with 17 bases separating them. The CDR3 here is CSASNFGGDNEQYF. Written as DNA, the CDR3 is TGCAGTGCTAGCAATTTCGGCGGGGACAACGAGCAGTACTTC.

This chain connects TRBV5-1 to TRBJ2-3; 14 bases line up with TRBD2. Trimming removed 3 bases from V and 3 bases from J; junction bases left unmatched: 6. Germline V gene lookup returns CDR1 SGHRS and CDR2 YFSETQ. CDR3 size: 17 residues. For the CDR3, the DNA is TGCGCCAGCAGCTCCAGGACTAGCGGGGGGCCAACAGATACGCAGTATTTT. It codes for CASSSRTSGGPTDTQYF.

A note on this clonotype: This may be a read error: a much more frequent sequence differs by one nucleotide. The genes are TRBV30 and TRBJ1-5; D remains ambiguous. The germline V gene encodes CDR1 GTSNPN and CDR2 SVGIG (reference sequence). The CDR3 loop spans 13 amino acids. CDR3 coding DNA: TGTGCCTGGAGTTTTTCTTCCAATCAGCCCCGGCATTTT. Encoded protein: CAWSFSSNQPRHF.

This clonotype was counted many times. CDR3 sequence: CASQTGWTEAFF. The CDR3 nucleotides are TGCGCCAGCCAAACAGGGTGGACTGAAGCTTTCTTT. The rearrangement uses TRBV10-2 and TRBJ1-1; perhaps TRBD1 as D (6 bases). This CDR3 comprises 12 residues. Trimming removed 8 bases at V and 5 bases at J, with 12 bases between. CDR1 and CDR2 (germline): WSHSY, SAAADI.

This clonotype came up a few times. This chain joins TRBV28 and TRBJ2-7; D is perhaps TRBD2 (6 bases). Germline V lookup: CDR1 MDHEN, CDR2 SYDVKM. CDR3 length equals 12 residues. The ends were cut back, 5 bases at V and 6 bases at J, with 11 bases in the middle. The CDR3 spells CASSPPGSEQYF. In DNA, the CDR3 is TGTGCCAGCAGTCCACCCGGGAGCGAGCAGTACTTC. Full variable domain (missing parts from reference TRBV28 and TRBJ2-7): DVKVTQSSRYLVKRTGEKVFLECVQDMDHENMFWYRQDPGLGLRLIYFSYDVKMKEKGDIPEGYSVSREKKERFSLILESASTNQTSMYLCASSPPGSEQYFGPGTRLTVT.

This clonotype was observed many times. The chain has TRBV2 and TRBJ1-2; D gene unclear. V was shortened by 6 bases and J by 7 bases, with 12 bases between the two germline ends. Germline V gene lookup returns CDR1 SNHLY and CDR2 FYNNEI. The CDR3 covers 12 residues. CDR3 region: CASRDQWVGYTF. CDR3 coding DNA: TGTGCCAGCAGGGACCAGTGGGTTGGCTACACCTTC. The whole variable domain, filled in from reference TRBV2 and TRBJ1-2, reads EPEVTQTPSHQVTQMGQEVILRCVPISNHLYFYWYRQILGQKVEFLVSFYNNEISEKSEIFDDQFSVERPDGSNFTLKIRSTKLEDSAMYFCASRDQWVGYTFGSGTRLTVV.

This clonotype was seen repeatedly, ten times or more. The chain is built from TRBV5-1 and TRBJ1-2; 9 nucleotides align to TRBD1. CDR3 length equals 18 residues. The V gene's germline CDR1 is SGHRS and CDR2 YFSETQ. Trimming took 4 bases from V and 4 from J; bases not matched to a gene: 17. CDR3 loop: CASSPETGGSVWGYGYTF. The CDR3, as DNA: TGCGCCAGCAGCCCGGAGACAGGGGGTTCCGTATGGGGCTATGGCTACACCTTC.

This clonotype was counted a few times. The V and J genes are TRBV5-1 and TRBJ2-1; 8 positions agree with TRBD2. Germline V gene sequence: CDR1 SGHRS, CDR2 YFSETQ. Germline trimming cut 2 bases from V and 4 bases from J; bases unmatched to any gene: 5. This CDR3 region has 15 residues. CDR3 protein: CASSFSGIEYNEQFF. The CDR3 DNA is TGCGCCAGCAGCTTTAGCGGGATCGAGTACAATGAGCAGTTCTTC. The whole variable domain, filled in from reference TRBV5-1 and TRBJ2-1, reads KAGVTQTPRYLIKTRGQQVTLSCSPISGHRSVSWYQQTPGQGLQFLFEYFSETQRNKGNFPGRFSGRQFSNSRSEMNVSTLELGDSALYLCASSFSGIEYNEQFFGPGTRLTVL.

This clonotype was seen at least ten times. This chain joins TRBV30 and TRBJ1-1, with TRBD1 matching 9 bases. The V gene end was trimmed by 6 bases and the J gene end by 4 bases; junction bases not matched to a gene: 6. There are 13 residues in the CDR3. Germline V lookup: CDR1 GTSNPN, CDR2 SVGIG (reference sequence). For the CDR3, the DNA is TGTGCCTGCTCGGGACAGGGAGCCACTGAAGCTTTCTTT. It is translated as CACSGQGATEAFF. Based on the CDR3 plus reference TRBV30 and TRBJ1-1, the full variable domain is SQTIHQWPATLVQPVGSPLSLECTVEGTSNPNLYWYRQAAGRGLQLLFYSVGIGQISSEVPQNLSASRPQDRQFILSSKKLLLSDSGFYLCACSGQGATEAFFGQGTRLTVV.

In this sample, this clonotype turned up many times. The V gene is TRBV30, the J gene TRBJ2-7; 9 nucleotides agree with TRBD1. The CDR3 has 14 amino acids. V lost 3 bases, J lost 6 bases, and 9 bases stayed unmatched. Per the germline V gene, CDR1 is GTSNPN and CDR2 is SVGIG (reference sequence). The DNA of the CDR3 is TGTGCCTGGAGCCCCGGGACAGGGTTTCCCGAGCAGTACTTC. Translated: CAWSPGTGFPEQYF.

This clonotype was seen a few times. V gene TRBV4-1 combines with J gene TRBJ2-4; D unresolved. Germline CDR1 is MGHRA and CDR2 is YSYEKL. Between the trimmed V and J ends, which lost 5 bases and 0 bases, there was a span of 17 bases. This CDR3 contains 17 residues. The CDR3 DNA follows: TGCGCCAGCAGCGATTTTCGTAAGATTTTAGCCAAAAACATTCAGTACTTC. Translated, it gives CASSDFRKILAKNIQYF.

This clonotype came up many times. The chain links TRBV28 to TRBJ1-5, with D maybe TRBD1 (6 bases). Germline CDR1 and CDR2: MDHEN and SYDVKM. V dropped 6 bases and J dropped 3 bases, with 12 bases sitting between them. The CDR3 loop spans 14 amino acids. CDR3: CASREGQHNQPQHF. The CDR3, as DNA: TGTGCCAGCAGGGAAGGACAGCACAATCAGCCCCAGCATTTT.

This clonotype was seen at least ten times. The rearrangement uses TRBV5-1 and TRBJ2-3; the match to TRBD1 covers 7 bases. CDR1 and CDR2 (germline): SGHRS, YFSETQ. V was clipped by 4 bases and J by 2 bases; unmatched bases: 10. There are 16 residues in the CDR3. CDR3 DNA: TGCGCCAGCAGCGACGGACCGGGACAGTTCACAGATACGCAGTATTTT. Translation: CASSDGPGQFTDTQYF.

This clonotype showed up just a few times. The rearrangement uses TRBV11-2 and TRBJ1-3; 9 positions match TRBD1. The CDR3 consists of 18 residues. Trimming took 1 base from V and 4 from J; bases not matched to a gene: 11. Germline V gene data show CDR1 as SGHAT and CDR2 as FQNNGV. The CDR3 DNA reads as TGTGCCAGCAGCTTAGGGGACAGGGCATTTGCGGCGGGAAACACCATATATTTT. Translating gives CASSLGDRAFAAGNTIYF.

This clonotype was picked up many times. The chain employs TRBV7-2 and TRBJ2-7; D is unresolved. CDR1 is SGHTA, CDR2 FQGNSA, per germline. There are 14 residues in the CDR3. Trimming pared 4 bases from V and 0 bases from J, leaving 10 bases between. This CDR3 is CASSSTASSYEQYF. CDR3 DNA sequence: TGTGCCAGCAGCTCCACTGCGAGCTCCTACGAGCAGTACTTC.

In this sample, this clonotype turned up a few times. The gene calls are TRBV15 and TRBJ2-7; tentatively, D is TRBD2 (5 bases). The CDR3 has 16 amino acids. V lost 4 bases to trimming and J lost 5 bases, with 21 bases between them. Germline V gene data show CDR1 as LNHNV and CDR2 as YYDKDF (reference sequence). In nucleotides, the CDR3 is TGTGCCACCAGCACAAATACCAACCGGGAAAAGAACGAGCAGTACTTC. Protein product: CATSTNTNREKNEQYF.

This clonotype was picked up many times. The chain employs TRBV4-2 and TRBJ2-7, with a possible D match to TRBD2 (6 bases). The CDR3 is 17 residues long. Germline V CDR1 and CDR2: LGHNA, YNFKEQ. V lost 2 bases and J lost 2, with 19 bases in between. Here the CDR3 DNA reads TGTGCCAGCAGCCAACAAACCGTGGATAGCGGCCCCTACGAGCAGTACTTC. It translates to CASSQQTVDSGPYEQYF.

In this sample, this clonotype turned up many times. This chain joins TRBV6-6 and TRBJ2-2; D perhaps matches TRBD1 (5 bases). Germline CDR1 reads MNHNY; CDR2 reads SVGAGI (reference sequence). Deletions cut 2 bases from V and 4 bases from J, with 17 bases between. The length of the CDR3 is 17 residues. CDR3 residues: CASSYRQSSGGTGELFF. The CDR3 DNA follows: TGTGCCAGCAGTTACAGACAGTCGTCCGGCGGCACCGGGGAGCTGTTTTTT.

This clonotype was seen only a few times. This chain joins TRBV20-1 and TRBJ1-4, with TRBD1 matching over 10 bases. Losses at the gene ends were 2 bases for V and 8 bases for J; bases not matched to a gene: 5. The CDR3 runs to 14 residues. CDR1 DFQATT and CDR2 SNEGSKA come from the germline V gene (reference sequence). DNA of the CDR3: TGCAGTGCTAGAAAGACAGGGGGCGCGGAAAAACTGTTTTTT. It yields the protein CSARKTGGAEKLFF.

In its sample, this clonotype was seen a few times. The rearrangement links TRBV4-1 to TRBJ2-7; TRBD2 aligns across 11 bases. Trimming cost V 1 base and J 2 bases; bases outside gene matches: 4. The CDR3 loop spans 16 amino acids. Germline CDR1 and CDR2: MGHRA and YSYEKL. The chain's CDR3 is CASSQGAGLAAYEQYF. For the CDR3, the DNA is TGCGCCAGCAGCCAAGGCGCGGGACTAGCGGCCTACGAGCAGTACTTC.

This clonotype has a count of ten or more. V and J are TRBV27 and TRBJ2-3; D not resolved. Trimming shortened V by 6 bases and J by 0 bases, and 13 bases separated the two germline ends. This CDR3 contains 15 residues. Germline V gene data show CDR1 as MNHEY and CDR2 as SMNVEV (reference sequence). The CDR3 bases are TGTGCCAGCAGCCTAGGTTACACTAGCACAGATACGCAGTATTTT. Translating it yields CASSLGYTSTDTQYF.

This clonotype was recorded many times. The CDR3 reads CASSARQGMNTEAFF. The CDR3 nucleotides are TGTGCCAGCAGCGCTAGGCAGGGGATGAACACTGAAGCTTTCTTT. This chain links TRBV7-6 with TRBJ1-1; D might be TRBD1 (6 bases). CDR3 size: 15 residues. V dropped 5 bases and J dropped 0 bases, with 13 bases sitting between them. Germline values: CDR1 SGHVS, CDR2 FNYEAQ. Using reference TRBV7-6 and TRBJ1-1 for the parts outside the CDR3, the full variable domain is GAGVSQSPRYKVTKRGQDVALRCDPISGHVSLYWYRQALGQGPEFLTYFNYEAQQDKSGLPNDRFSAERPEGSISTLTIQRTEQRDSAMYRCASSARQGMNTEAFFGQGTRLTVV.

At least ten counts were recorded for this clonotype. The chain recombines TRBV6-2 or TRBV6-3 with TRBJ2-6; no clear D. The CDR3 spans 16 residues. From germline, CDR1 is MNHEY and CDR2 SVGEGT. Trimming shortened V by 6 bases and J by 2 bases, and 14 bases separated the two germline ends. The CDR3 spells CASSNPELPGANVLTF. The DNA for the CDR3 is TGTGCCAGCAGCAACCCGGAATTGCCTGGGGCCAACGTCCTGACTTTC.

This clonotype was seen repeatedly, ten times or more. The rearrangement links TRBV6-2 or TRBV6-3 to TRBJ1-1; 8 bases map to TRBD1. In germline, CDR1 is MNHEY, CDR2 SVGEGT. The CDR3 spans 11 residues. Trimming removed 4 bases from V and 10 bases from J; junction bases left unmatched: 2. The CDR3 loop is CASSLGQVAFF. CDR3 bases: TGTGCCAGCAGTTTGGGACAGGTAGCTTTCTTT.

The chain couples TRBV28 to TRBJ2-5; TRBD2 matches 11 bases. The CDR3 extends over 13 amino acids. The trim removed 6 bases at V and 5 bases at J, leaving 2 bases unmatched. Germline loops: CDR1 MDHEN, CDR2 SYDVKM. The CDR3 region is CASRLAGDETQYF. As DNA, the CDR3 is TGTGCCAGCAGACTAGCGGGGGATGAGACCCAGTACTTC.

This chain joins TRBV28 and TRBJ1-3, with 9 bases matching TRBD1. Unmatched junction bases numbered 14, after V lost 4 bases and J lost 4 bases. The CDR3 runs to 18 residues. CDR1 is MDHEN and CDR2 is SYDVKM in the germline V gene. The CDR3 sequence: CASSWDRVSARSGNTIYF. The CDR3 coding sequence is TGTGCCAGCAGTTGGGACAGGGTTTCGGCTCGAAGCGGAAACACCATATATTTT.